This is a list of T cell receptor beta chains from one sample in a study of cytomegalovirus exposure and HLA in healthy donors. TCRdb's table, derived via immunoSEQ multiplex PCR, lists solely in-frame clones and lacks some. The table shows 140,000 to 150,000 clones, with about four fifths occurring only once. Sequenced sample: PBMCs. The receptors come from a woman under 30 in good health and CMV-seropositive. The CDR3 runs from the conserved cysteine through the conserved F or W. Each record gives: V gene, D gene, J gene, clone size, CDR3 DNA, CDR3 protein. D genes are given only for firm matches. Expanded clones get a size class; other rows say once, few or many, or leave the size out.

TRBV6-5	-	TRBJ2-7	once	TGTGCCAGCAGTTCCATCAGTAAGTCATCCTCCTACGAGCAGTACTTC	CASSSISKSSSYEQYF
TRBV5-1	TRBD2	TRBJ2-6	-	TGCGCCAGCAGCCGGGGGGTTTTTTCTGGGGCCAACGTCCTGACTTTC	CASSRGVFSGANVLTF
TRBV25-1	-	TRBJ1-5	-	TGTGCCAGCAGTGATTTACAGGTCAATCAGCCCCAGCATTTT	CASSDLQVNQPQHF
TRBV2	TRBD2	TRBJ2-7	-	TGTGCCAGCATGACTCTTGGACTAGGACTCTACGAGCAGTACTTC	CASMTLGLGLYEQYF
TRBV28	-	TRBJ2-7	-	TGTGCCAGCAGAGGGGCCAGTACGATTAGCTCCTACGAGCAGTACTTC	CASRGASTISSYEQYF
TRBV10-1	TRBD1	TRBJ1-4	-	TGCGCCACTAGTTTACCCTCACGGGACAGGCGACCTAATGAAAAACTGTTTTTT	CATSLPSRDRRPNEKLFF
TRBV5-5	TRBD1	TRBJ2-1	-	TGTGCCAGCAGCTTTTTACAGGGGTTTGGCAATGAGCAGTTCTTC	CASSFLQGFGNEQFF
TRBV28	-	TRBJ2-7	-	TGTGCCAGCCGGGACTTCTTAACAGAGCAGTACTTC	CASRDFLTEQYF
TRBV5-5	-	TRBJ1-5	-	TGTGCCAGCAGCTTGTTCTCGGGAGGCAATCAGCCCCAGCATTTT	CASSLFSGGNQPQHF
TRBV12-5	-	TRBJ2-7	-	TGTGCTAGTGGTATGAGCATCTACGAGCAGTACTTC	CASGMSIYEQYF
TRBV29-1	-	TRBJ1-2	-	TGCAGCGTTGAACAGGGTTATGGCTACACCTTC	CSVEQGYGYTF
TRBV7-2	-	TRBJ1-1	-	TGTGCCAGCAGCCTTTCCCTTGGGACACGACGTGAACCTTTCTTT	CASSLSLGTRREPFF
TRBV5-1	TRBD2	TRBJ2-1	few	TGCGCCAGCAGCTTACCCGGGGGCGGGGGGGCCGGGAATGAGCAGTTCTTC	CASSLPGGGGAGNEQFF
TRBV7-9	-	TRBJ2-5	-	TGTGCCAGCAGCGTAGTATTGACAGAACAAGAGACCCAGTACTTC	CASSVVLTEQETQYF
TRBV6-5	-	TRBJ2-3	few	TGTGCCAGCAGTTACCGGGCAGGGCGCACAGATACGCAGTATTTT	CASSYRAGRTDTQYF
TRBV6-5	-	TRBJ2-1	-	TGTGCCAGCAGTAACGGACTCGCCTACAATGAGCAGTTCTTC	CASSNGLAYNEQFF
TRBV5-1	-	TRBJ1-1	-	TGCGCCAGCAGACCTCAGGGGAGAGGGTTGAACACTGAAGCTTTCTTT	CASRPQGRGLNTEAFF
TRBV13	-	TRBJ1-2	-	TGTGCCAGCAGCTTAGGCAGGGCCCTCTATGGCTACACCTTC	CASSLGRALYGYTF
TRBV7-6	TRBD2	TRBJ2-2	-	TGTGCCAGCAGCTTCTCTCGACTAGCGGGGACGGCCGGGGAGCTGTTTTTT	CASSFSRLAGTAGELFF
TRBV7-6	-	TRBJ2-7	-	TGTGCCAGCAGCCACTTGGACAGTTCCTACGAGCAGTACTTC	CASSHLDSSYEQYF
TRBV6-1	TRBD1	TRBJ2-3	-	TGTGCCAGCAGTCTACCGGGACAGCCAGATACGCAGTATTTT	CASSLPGQPDTQYF
TRBV27	TRBD1	TRBJ2-2	-	TGTGCCAGCAGTTTCCCTCGGGGACAGGGGAACACCGGGGAGCTGTTTTTT	CASSFPRGQGNTGELFF
TRBV14	-	TRBJ2-5	-	TGTGCCAGCAGCCAAGATACCAGACAGTACTTC	CASSQDTRQYF
TRBV27	-	TRBJ2-6	-	TGTGCCAGCAGTTCTCGTGGGGCCAACGTCCTGACTTTC	CASSSRGANVLTF
TRBV2	-	TRBJ2-3	-	TGTGCCAGCAACTGGGGAGGGGGGACAGATACGCAGTATTTT	CASNWGGGTDTQYF
TRBV28	-	TRBJ1-1	-	TGTGCCAGCAGAACTTGGACATTCGAAGACACTGAAGCTTTCTTT	CASRTWTFEDTEAFF
TRBV19	-	TRBJ1-4	-	TGTGCCAGCGGGACATCGGTTCGGGAAAAACTGTTTTTT	CASGTSVREKLFF
TRBV6-6	TRBD1	TRBJ1-5	-	TGTGCCAGCAGTTCCCCCGACAGGGCCTTTCAGCCCCAGCATTTT	CASSSPDRAFQPQHF
TRBV7-9	TRBD1	TRBJ1-2	-	TGTGCCAGCAGCCCGGGACAGGGCCAGACTAACTATGGCTACACCTTC	CASSPGQGQTNYGYTF
TRBV7-9	TRBD2	TRBJ2-4	-	TGTGCCAGCAGCGCACGTACGCGACTAGCGGGGGCAAACATTCAGTACTTC	CASSARTRLAGANIQYF
TRBV5-1	-	TRBJ1-3	-	TGCGCCAGCACCGGGGGACCTGGAGGAAACACCATATATTTT	CASTGGPGGNTIYF
TRBV6-5	-	TRBJ2-1	-	TGTGCCAGCAGATCAGACTGGTCGCGCAGTGAGCAGTTCTTC	CASRSDWSRSEQFF
TRBV6-5	TRBD1	TRBJ1-2	-	TGTGCCAGCAGTTACTCCGGGACAGGGGAATCCTATGGCTACACCTTC	CASSYSGTGESYGYTF